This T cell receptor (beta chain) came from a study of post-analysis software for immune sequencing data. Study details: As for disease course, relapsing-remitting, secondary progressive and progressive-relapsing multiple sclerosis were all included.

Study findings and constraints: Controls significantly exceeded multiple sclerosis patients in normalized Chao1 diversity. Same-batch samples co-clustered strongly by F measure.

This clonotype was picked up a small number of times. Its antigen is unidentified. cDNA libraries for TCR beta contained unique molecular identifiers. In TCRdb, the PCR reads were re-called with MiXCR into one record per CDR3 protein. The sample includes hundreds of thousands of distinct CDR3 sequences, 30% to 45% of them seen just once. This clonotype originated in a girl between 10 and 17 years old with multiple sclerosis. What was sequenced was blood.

CDR3 bases: TGTGCCAGCAGCGCGGGCGGGCGGCTTGAGTCCAAAAACATTCAGTACTTC. Amino acid sequence: CASSAGGRLESKNIQYF. The chain combines TRBV9 with TRBJ2-4; possibly TRBD2 for D (5 bases). The CDR3 consists of 17 residues. With 3 bases removed from V and 2 bases from J, the gap between germline ends came to 18 bases. Germline CDR1 SGDLS, CDR2 YYNGEE. Complete variable domain (other parts from reference TRBV9 and TRBJ2-4): DSGVTQTPKHLITATGQRVTLRCSPRSGDLSVYWYQQSLDQGLQFLIQYYNGEERAKGNILERFSAQQFPDLHSELNLSSLELGDSALYFCASSAGGRLESKNIQYFGAGTRLSVL.